This TCR beta chain derives from a study of blood T cell repertoires in COVID-19. This clone was counted between two and nine times. TCRdb keeps only in-frame clones here, not all; method: immunoSEQ multiplex PCR. Here the sample spans approximately 50,000 clones, 85% being singletons. Trimming removed 1 base from V and 2 bases from J; junction bases left unmatched: 8. CDR1 is SGHNT and CDR2 is YYREEE in the germline V gene (reference sequence). The CDR3 is 16 residues long. The TCR comes from a human donor in a cohort sampled during active COVID-19. The sequencing sample was made of peripheral blood. The chain combines TRBV5-4 with TRBJ2-5; TRBD1 aligns across 7 bases. Here the CDR3 reads CASSLNPGQIQETQYF. The CDR3 region has the DNA TGTGCCAGCAGCTTGAATCCGGGACAGATACAAGAGACCCAGTACTTC.